This T cell receptor beta chain was sequenced during a study of cytomegalovirus exposure and HLA in healthy donors. Study-wide results and caveats: The study listed under 200 cytomegalovirus-associated TCR beta chains. Sequencing probably produced one cluster of sequence variants that were highly shared. As was reported, the classifier diagnosed cytomegalovirus status with high specificity and sensitivity. With later analysis, a missense DCLRE1C variant became linked to TCR beta V- and J-gene trimming.

Comment on this clone: No antigen is known for it.

PCR amplification relied on 60 Vbeta primers (plus 13 Jbeta primers). Repertoires were generated with immunoSEQ multiplex PCR, while TCRdb's copy carries only in-frame clones and drops some. The table lists roughly 120,000 clones, with roughly 3.5% in the top ten. The CDR3 covers 15 residues. Trimming shortened V by 10 bases and J by 0 bases, and 16 bases separated the two germline ends. Germline CDR1 reads ENHRY; CDR2 reads SYGVKD. The sequence was obtained from a man aged 18 to 29 in good health and CMV-seronegative. The sample was PBMCs. This chain uses TRBV10-3 with TRBJ1-3, with D tentatively TRBD1 (5 bases). The CDR3 sequence is CATGEGPLSGNTIYF. The CDR3 bases are TGTGCCACCGGGGAGGGGCCCCTCTCTGGAAACACCATATATTTT.